This T cell receptor beta chain was recorded in a study of cytomegalovirus exposure and HLA in healthy donors. Study context: A subsequent analysis reported that the 95 to 150 validation repertoires were produced on the same platform that had also been used for the roughly 710 first-cohort repertoires.

V dropped 3 bases and J dropped 2 bases, with 16 bases sitting between them. The germline V gene encodes CDR1 MNHNS and CDR2 SASEGT. The CDR3 is made up of 16 amino acids. As concerns this clone: The target antigen is unknown.

Sequenced by immunoSEQ multiplex PCR; TCRdb stores in-frame clones only, minus some. The sample shows around 71,000 clones, around 96% of them seen only once. Points from the study as a whole: Most TCR sequences proved rare, with some public TCRs found in many donors. Subsequent analysis found a tendency for first-cohort TCR clusters to co-occur within the 120 or so validation repertoires.

The clonotype was recovered from a man aged 18 to 29 in good health and CMV-seropositive. The gene calls are TRBV6-1 and TRBJ1-2, with a possible D match to TRBD1 (5 bases). Material for sequencing was PBMCs. Here the CDR3 DNA reads TGTGCCAGCAGTGAGAGTTACCAGGGTTTAAACTATGGCTACACCTTC. Residues: CASSESYQGLNYGYTF.